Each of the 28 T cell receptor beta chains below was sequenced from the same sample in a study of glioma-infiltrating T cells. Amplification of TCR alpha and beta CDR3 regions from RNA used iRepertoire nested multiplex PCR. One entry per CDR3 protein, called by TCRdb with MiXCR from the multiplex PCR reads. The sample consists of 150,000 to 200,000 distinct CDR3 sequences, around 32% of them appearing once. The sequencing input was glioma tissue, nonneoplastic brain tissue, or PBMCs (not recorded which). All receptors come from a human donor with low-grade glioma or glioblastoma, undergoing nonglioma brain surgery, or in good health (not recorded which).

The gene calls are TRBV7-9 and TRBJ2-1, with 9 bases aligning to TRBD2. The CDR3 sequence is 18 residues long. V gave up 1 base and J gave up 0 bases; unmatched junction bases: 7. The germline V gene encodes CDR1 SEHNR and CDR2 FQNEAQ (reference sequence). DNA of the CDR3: TGTGCCAGCAGCTTAGTCGGCGGGAGGGCCGTCTCCTACAATGAGCAGTTCTTC. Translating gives CASSLVGGRAVSYNEQFF.

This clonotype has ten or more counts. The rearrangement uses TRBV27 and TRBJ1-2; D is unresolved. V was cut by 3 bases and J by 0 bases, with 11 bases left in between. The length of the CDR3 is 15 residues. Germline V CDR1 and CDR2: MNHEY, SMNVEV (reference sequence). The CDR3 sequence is CASSFSGRANYGYTF. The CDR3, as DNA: TGTGCCAGCAGTTTTTCGGGGAGAGCTAACTATGGCTACACCTTC.

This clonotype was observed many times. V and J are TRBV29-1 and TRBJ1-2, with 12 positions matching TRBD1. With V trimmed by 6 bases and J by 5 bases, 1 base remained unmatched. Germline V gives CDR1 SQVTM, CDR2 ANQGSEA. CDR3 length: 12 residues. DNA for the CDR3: TGCAGCGTGGGACAGGGGGCGTATGGCTACACCTTC. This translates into CSVGQGAYGYTF.

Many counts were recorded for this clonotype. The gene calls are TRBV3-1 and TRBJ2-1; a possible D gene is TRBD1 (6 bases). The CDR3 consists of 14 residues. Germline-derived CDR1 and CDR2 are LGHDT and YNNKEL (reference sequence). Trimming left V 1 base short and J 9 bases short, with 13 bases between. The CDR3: CASSQGQGIGEQFF. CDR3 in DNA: TGTGCCAGCAGCCAAGGGCAGGGGATCGGTGAGCAGTTCTTC.

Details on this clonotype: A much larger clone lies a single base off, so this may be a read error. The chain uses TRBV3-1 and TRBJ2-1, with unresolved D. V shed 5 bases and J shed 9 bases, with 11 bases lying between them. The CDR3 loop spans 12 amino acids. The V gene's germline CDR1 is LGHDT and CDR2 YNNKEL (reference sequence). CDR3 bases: TGTGCCAGCAGCTACCCGCTCGGTGAGCAGTTCTTC. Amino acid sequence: CASSYPLGEQFF.

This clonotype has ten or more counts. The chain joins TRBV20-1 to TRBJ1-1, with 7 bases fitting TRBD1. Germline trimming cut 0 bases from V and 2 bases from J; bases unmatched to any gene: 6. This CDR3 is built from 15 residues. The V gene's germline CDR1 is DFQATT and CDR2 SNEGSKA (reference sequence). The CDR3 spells CSARDGDRVNTEAFF. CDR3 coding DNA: TGCAGTGCTAGAGATGGCGACAGGGTTAACACTGAAGCTTTCTTT.

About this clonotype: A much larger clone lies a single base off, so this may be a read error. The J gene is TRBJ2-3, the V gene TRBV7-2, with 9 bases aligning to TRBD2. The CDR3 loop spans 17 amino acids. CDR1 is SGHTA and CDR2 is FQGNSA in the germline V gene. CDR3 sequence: CASGLGLAGRYTDTQYF. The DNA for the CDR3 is TGTGCCAGCGGCTTAGGGCTAGCGGGACGCTATACAGATACGCAGTATTTT.

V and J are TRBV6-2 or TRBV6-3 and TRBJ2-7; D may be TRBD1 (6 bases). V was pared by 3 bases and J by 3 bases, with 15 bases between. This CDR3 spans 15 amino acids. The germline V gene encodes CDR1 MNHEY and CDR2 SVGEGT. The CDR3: CASSYPGTRGYEQYF. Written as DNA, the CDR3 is TGTGCCAGCAGTTATCCCGGGACACGGGGCTACGAGCAGTACTTC.

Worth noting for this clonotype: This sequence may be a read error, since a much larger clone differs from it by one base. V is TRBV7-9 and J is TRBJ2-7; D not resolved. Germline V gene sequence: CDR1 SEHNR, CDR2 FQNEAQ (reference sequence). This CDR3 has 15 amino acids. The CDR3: CASSPDIQSSYKQYF. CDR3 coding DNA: TGTGCCAGCAGCCCAGATATCCAAAGCTCCTACAAGCAGTACTTC.

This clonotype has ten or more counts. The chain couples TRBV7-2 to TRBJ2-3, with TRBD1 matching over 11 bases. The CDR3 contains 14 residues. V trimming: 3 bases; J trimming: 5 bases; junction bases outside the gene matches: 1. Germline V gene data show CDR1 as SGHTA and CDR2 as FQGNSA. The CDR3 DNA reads TGTGCCAGCAGCTTGGACAGGGGGCAAGATACGCAGTATTTT. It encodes CASSLDRGQDTQYF.

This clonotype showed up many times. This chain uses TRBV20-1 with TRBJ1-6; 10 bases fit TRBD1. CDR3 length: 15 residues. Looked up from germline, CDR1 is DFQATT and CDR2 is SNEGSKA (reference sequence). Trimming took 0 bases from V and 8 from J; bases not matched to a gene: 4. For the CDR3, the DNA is TGCAGTGCTAGAGATTTAGGACAGGGGGATTCACCCCTCCACTTT. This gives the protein CSARDLGQGDSPLHF.

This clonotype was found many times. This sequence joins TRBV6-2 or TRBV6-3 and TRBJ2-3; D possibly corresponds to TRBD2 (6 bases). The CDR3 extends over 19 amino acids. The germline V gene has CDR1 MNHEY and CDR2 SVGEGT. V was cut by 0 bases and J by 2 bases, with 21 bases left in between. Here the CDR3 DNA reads TGTGCCAGCAGTTACTCTCCTTCGTACTCAGGGAGGTACACAGATACGCAGTATTTT. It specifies CASSYSPSYSGRYTDTQYF.

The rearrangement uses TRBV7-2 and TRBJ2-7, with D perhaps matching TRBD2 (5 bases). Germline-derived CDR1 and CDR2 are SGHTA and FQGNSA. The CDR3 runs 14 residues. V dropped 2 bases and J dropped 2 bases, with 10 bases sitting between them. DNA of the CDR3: TGTGCCAGCAGCTTACCCGGGAATACCTACGAGCAGTACTTC. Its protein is CASSLPGNTYEQYF.

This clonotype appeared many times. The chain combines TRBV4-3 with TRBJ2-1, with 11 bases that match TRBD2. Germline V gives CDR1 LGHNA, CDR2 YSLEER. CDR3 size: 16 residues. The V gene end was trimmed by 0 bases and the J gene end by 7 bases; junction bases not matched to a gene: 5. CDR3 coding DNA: TGCGCCAGCAGCCAAGATCGGGCTAGCGGGAGGAATGAGCAGTTCTTC. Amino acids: CASSQDRASGRNEQFF.

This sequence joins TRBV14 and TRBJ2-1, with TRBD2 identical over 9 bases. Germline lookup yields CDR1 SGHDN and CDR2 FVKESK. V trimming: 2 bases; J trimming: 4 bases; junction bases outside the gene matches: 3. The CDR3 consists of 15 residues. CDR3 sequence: CASSQFAGGYNEQFF. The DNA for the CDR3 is TGTGCCAGCAGCCAATTCGCGGGAGGGTACAATGAGCAGTTCTTC. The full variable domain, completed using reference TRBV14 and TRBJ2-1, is EAGVTQFPSHSVIEKGQTVTLRCDPISGHDNLYWYRRVMGKEIKFLLHFVKESKQDESGMPNNRFLAERTGGTYSTLKVQPAELEDSGVYFCASSQFAGGYNEQFFGPGTRLTVL.

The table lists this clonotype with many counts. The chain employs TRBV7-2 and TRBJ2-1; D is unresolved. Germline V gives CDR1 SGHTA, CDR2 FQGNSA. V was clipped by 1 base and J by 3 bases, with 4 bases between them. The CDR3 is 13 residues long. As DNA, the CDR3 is TGTGCCAGCAGCTTAGACCACTACAATGAGCAGTTCTTC. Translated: CASSLDHYNEQFF.

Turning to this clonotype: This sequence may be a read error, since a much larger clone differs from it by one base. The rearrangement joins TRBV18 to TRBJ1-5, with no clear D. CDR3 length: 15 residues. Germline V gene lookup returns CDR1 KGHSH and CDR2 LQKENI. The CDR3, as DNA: TGTGCCAGCTCACCAGACGGTCCTAGCAATCAGGCCCAGCATTTT. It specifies CASSPDGPSNQAQHF.

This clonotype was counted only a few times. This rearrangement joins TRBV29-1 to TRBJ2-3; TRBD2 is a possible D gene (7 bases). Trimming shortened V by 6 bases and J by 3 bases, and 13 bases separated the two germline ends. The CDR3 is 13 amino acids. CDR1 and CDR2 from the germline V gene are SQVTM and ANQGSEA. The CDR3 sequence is CSVRGGRTDTQYF. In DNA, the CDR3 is TGCAGCGTGAGGGGGGGTCGGACAGATACGCAGTATTTT.

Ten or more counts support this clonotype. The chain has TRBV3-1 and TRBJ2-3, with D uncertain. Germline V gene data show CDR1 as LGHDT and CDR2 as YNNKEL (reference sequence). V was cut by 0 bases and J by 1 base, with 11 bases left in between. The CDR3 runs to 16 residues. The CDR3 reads CASSQETHSGTDTQYF. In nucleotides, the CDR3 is TGTGCCAGCAGCCAAGAGACTCATTCCGGCACAGATACGCAGTATTTT.

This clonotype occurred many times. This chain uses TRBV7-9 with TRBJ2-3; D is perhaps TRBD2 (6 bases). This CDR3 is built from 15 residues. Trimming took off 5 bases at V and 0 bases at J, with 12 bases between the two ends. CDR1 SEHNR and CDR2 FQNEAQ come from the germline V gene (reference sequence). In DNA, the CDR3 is TGTGCCAGCAGCCGGCAGCGGGCTAGCACAGATACGCAGTATTTT. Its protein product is CASSRQRASTDTQYF. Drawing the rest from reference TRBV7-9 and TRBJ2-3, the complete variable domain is DTGVSQNPRHKITKRGQNVTFRCDPISEHNRLYWYRQTLGQGPEFLTYFQNEAQLEKSRLLSDRFSAERPKGSFSTLEIQRTEQGDSAMYLCASSRQRASTDTQYFGPGTRLTVL.

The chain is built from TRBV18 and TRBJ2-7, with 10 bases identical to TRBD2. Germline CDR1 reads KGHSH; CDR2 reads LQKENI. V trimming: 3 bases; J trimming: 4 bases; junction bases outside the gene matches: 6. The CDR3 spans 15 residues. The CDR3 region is CASSPSTSGMYEQYF. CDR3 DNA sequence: TGTGCCAGCTCACCTTCCACTAGCGGGATGTACGAGCAGTACTTC.

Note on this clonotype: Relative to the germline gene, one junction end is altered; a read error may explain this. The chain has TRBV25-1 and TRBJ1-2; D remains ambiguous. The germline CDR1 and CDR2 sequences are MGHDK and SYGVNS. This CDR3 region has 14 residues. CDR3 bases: TGTGCCAGCAGTGAATGGATGACGTGGAAGGGCTACATTTTC. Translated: CASSEWMTWKGYIF.

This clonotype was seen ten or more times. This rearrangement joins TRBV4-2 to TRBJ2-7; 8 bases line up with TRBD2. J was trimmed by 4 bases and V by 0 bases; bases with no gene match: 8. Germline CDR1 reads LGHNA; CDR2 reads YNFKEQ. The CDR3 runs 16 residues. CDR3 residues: CASSQDIGSGAYEQYF. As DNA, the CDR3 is TGTGCCAGCAGCCAAGATATTGGTAGCGGGGCTTACGAGCAGTACTTC.

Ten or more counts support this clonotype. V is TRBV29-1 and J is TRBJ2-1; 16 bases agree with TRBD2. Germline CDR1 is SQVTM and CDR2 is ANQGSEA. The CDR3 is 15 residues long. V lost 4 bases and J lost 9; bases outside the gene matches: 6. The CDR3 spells CSVGGTSGRAGEQFF. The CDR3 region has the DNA TGCAGCGTTGGCGGGACTAGCGGGAGGGCGGGTGAGCAGTTCTTC.

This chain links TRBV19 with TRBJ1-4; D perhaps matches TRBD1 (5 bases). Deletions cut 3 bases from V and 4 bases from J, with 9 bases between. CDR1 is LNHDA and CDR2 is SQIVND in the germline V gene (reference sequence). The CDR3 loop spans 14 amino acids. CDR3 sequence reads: CASSIPGSNEKLFF. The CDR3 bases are TGTGCCAGTAGTATCCCAGGGAGTAATGAAAAACTGTTTTTT.

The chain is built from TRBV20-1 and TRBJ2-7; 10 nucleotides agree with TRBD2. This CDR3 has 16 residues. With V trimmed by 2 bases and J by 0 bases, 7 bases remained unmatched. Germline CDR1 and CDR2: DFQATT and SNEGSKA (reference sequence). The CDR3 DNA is TGCAGTGCTAGAAGGGGGACTAGCGCCTTCTCCTACGAGCAGTACTTC. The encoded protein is CSARRGTSAFSYEQYF.

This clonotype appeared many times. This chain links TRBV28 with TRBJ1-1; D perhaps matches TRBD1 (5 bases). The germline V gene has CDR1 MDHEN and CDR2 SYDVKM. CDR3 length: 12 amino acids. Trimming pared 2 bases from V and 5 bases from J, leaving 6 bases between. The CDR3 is CASSLPGTEAFF. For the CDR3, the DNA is TGTGCCAGCAGTTTACCAGGGACTGAAGCTTTCTTT.

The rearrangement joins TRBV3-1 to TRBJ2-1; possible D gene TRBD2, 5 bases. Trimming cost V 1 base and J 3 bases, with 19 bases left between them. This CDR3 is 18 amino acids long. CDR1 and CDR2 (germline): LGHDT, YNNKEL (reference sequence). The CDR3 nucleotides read TGTGCCAGCAGCCAAGTAATTCGGGCGGGCGAAGACTACAATGAGCAGTTCTTC. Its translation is CASSQVIRAGEDYNEQFF.